A selection of T cell receptor beta chains follows, all from one sample in a study of cytomegalovirus exposure and HLA in healthy donors. Produced via immunoSEQ multiplex PCR; TCRdb's table is partial and in-frame only. The sample shows around 130,000 clones, around 8.5% of them seen only once. The sample was PBMCs. Every receptor here comes from a man aged 40-49 years in good health and CMV-seronegative. Each CDR3 is given with its conserved first and last residue. The D gene is left open where the match is weak. Clone size is not always given. Where it is, it says once, few, many or a class for expanded clones.

j_call: TRBJ1-5; clone_size: .; d_call: .; v_call: TRBV19; cdr3_nt: TGTGCCAGTAGTATAGGCGAGCTACAGCCCCAGCATTTT; cdr3_aa: CASSIGELQPQHF
j_call: TRBJ1-2; clone_size: .; d_call: .; v_call: TRBV27; cdr3_nt: TGTGCCAGCAGTTTAAGTCCAGGGCAAACCGGCTACACCTTC; cdr3_aa: CASSLSPGQTGYTF
j_call: TRBJ2-2; clone_size: few; d_call: .; v_call: TRBV6-1; cdr3_nt: TGTGCCAGCGGAGCCTCGAGGGGAGGCGGGGAGCTGTTTTTT; cdr3_aa: CASGASRGGGELFF
j_call: TRBJ2-7; clone_size: .; d_call: TRBD1; v_call: TRBV27; cdr3_nt: TGTGCCAGCAGTCCCCAGGGGACAGGGGGCCTCGAGCAGTACTTC; cdr3_aa: CASSPQGTGGLEQYF
j_call: TRBJ1-5; clone_size: .; d_call: .; v_call: TRBV19; cdr3_nt: TGTGCCAGTAATCATAATTTCCGGGACTGGGGCCAGCCCCAGCATTTT; cdr3_aa: CASNHNFRDWGQPQHF
j_call: TRBJ1-3; clone_size: .; d_call: TRBD1; v_call: TRBV5-1; cdr3_nt: TGCGCCAGCAGCCGGGGACAGGCGTCCTCTGGAAACACCATATATTTT; cdr3_aa: CASSRGQASSGNTIYF
j_call: TRBJ2-7; clone_size: few; d_call: .; v_call: TRBV5-5; cdr3_nt: TGTGCCAGCAGCACTCCAGGGGAGCAGTACTTC; cdr3_aa: CASSTPGEQYF
j_call: TRBJ1-1; clone_size: .; d_call: .; v_call: TRBV5-1; cdr3_nt: TGCGCCAGCAGCTTGGTCAGGGGAATAAACACTGAAGCTTTCTTT; cdr3_aa: CASSLVRGINTEAFF
j_call: TRBJ1-5; clone_size: .; d_call: .; v_call: TRBV4-2; cdr3_nt: TGTGCCAGCAGCCAAGAGAGGCGTGGGGGGGTCCAGCCCCAGCATTTT; cdr3_aa: CASSQERRGGVQPQHF
j_call: TRBJ2-3; clone_size: .; d_call: .; v_call: TRBV7-7; cdr3_nt: TGTGCCAGCAGCTCGTCTAGGACAGTTCTCGATACGCAGTATTTT; cdr3_aa: CASSSSRTVLDTQYF
j_call: TRBJ2-7; clone_size: few; d_call: .; v_call: TRBV30; cdr3_nt: TGTGCCTGGAGTGTACCTGGTTCCCTAGACGAGCAGTACTTC; cdr3_aa: CAWSVPGSLDEQYF
j_call: TRBJ1-2; clone_size: .; d_call: .; v_call: TRBV19; cdr3_nt: TGTGCCAGTAGTAGCCAGGGGATCTATGGCTACACCTTC; cdr3_aa: CASSSQGIYGYTF
j_call: TRBJ2-7; clone_size: .; d_call: TRBD1; v_call: TRBV27; cdr3_nt: TGTGCCAGCAGGCCCTGGACAGGGTCCTACGAGCAGTACTTC; cdr3_aa: CASRPWTGSYEQYF
j_call: TRBJ1-1; clone_size: few; d_call: .; v_call: TRBV5-8; cdr3_nt: TGTGCCAGCAGCTTGGCGACGGGAGGAGCTTTCTTT; cdr3_aa: CASSLATGGAFF
j_call: TRBJ2-7; clone_size: .; d_call: .; v_call: TRBV27; cdr3_nt: TGTGCCAGCATTCAATATACGGGTCTACACAGGGTGGAGTACTTC; cdr3_aa: CASIQYTGLHRVEYF
j_call: TRBJ1-1; clone_size: .; d_call: .; v_call: TRBV15; cdr3_nt: TGTGCCACCAGCAGAGTTGGCCAAGGGAGGGACACTGAAGCTTTCTTT; cdr3_aa: CATSRVGQGRDTEAFF
j_call: TRBJ1-2; clone_size: .; d_call: TRBD1; v_call: TRBV15; cdr3_nt: TGTGCCACCAGCAAGATCCGGGACAGTCCTTATGGCTACACCTTC; cdr3_aa: CATSKIRDSPYGYTF
j_call: TRBJ1-2; clone_size: few; d_call: TRBD1; v_call: TRBV4-1; cdr3_nt: TGCGCCAGCAGCCAAGATGGGACAGGCTATGGCTACACCTTC; cdr3_aa: CASSQDGTGYGYTF
j_call: TRBJ2-7; clone_size: few; d_call: TRBD1; v_call: TRBV28; cdr3_nt: TGTGCCAGCAGGGGGACAGGGATTACTACCTACGAGCAGTACTTC; cdr3_aa: CASRGTGITTYEQYF
j_call: TRBJ2-4; clone_size: few; d_call: .; v_call: TRBV7-2; cdr3_nt: TGTGCCAGCAGCCCCGGGCGGGTTGGGAAAAACATTCAGTACTTC; cdr3_aa: CASSPGRVGKNIQYF
j_call: TRBJ1-1; clone_size: few; d_call: TRBD1; v_call: TRBV6-5; cdr3_nt: TGTGCCAGCAGACAGGACAGGGTGGCTGAAGCTTTCTTT; cdr3_aa: CASRQDRVAEAFF
j_call: TRBJ2-7; clone_size: few; d_call: .; v_call: TRBV5-1; cdr3_nt: TGCGCCAGTTCCCGTCTCAGGGTTCCCGCCGAGCAGTACTTC; cdr3_aa: CASSRLRVPAEQYF
j_call: TRBJ1-4; clone_size: few; d_call: TRBD1; v_call: TRBV4-2; cdr3_nt: TGTGCCAGCAGCCAAACAGGGGGCAAAGAAAAACTGTTTTTT; cdr3_aa: CASSQTGGKEKLFF
j_call: TRBJ2-5; clone_size: few; d_call: TRBD2; v_call: TRBV28; cdr3_nt: TGTGCCAGCAGTTTATTCAAAGGTAGCGGGGGGACGGAGACCCAGTACTTC; cdr3_aa: CASSLFKGSGGTETQYF
j_call: TRBJ1-2; clone_size: .; d_call: .; v_call: TRBV30; cdr3_nt: TGTGCCTGGAGTGTACGGGTTACGAATGGGTATGGCTACACCTTC; cdr3_aa: CAWSVRVTNGYGYTF
j_call: TRBJ2-1; clone_size: once; d_call: TRBD2; v_call: TRBV7-2; cdr3_nt: TGTGCCAGCAGCTTCTCGGGGGGGGCGAGGAATGAGCAGTTCTTC; cdr3_aa: CASSFSGGARNEQFF
j_call: TRBJ1-1; clone_size: .; d_call: TRBD1; v_call: TRBV6-1; cdr3_nt: TGTGCCAGCAGTGCCCGGGACAGGGCTCTGAACACTGAAGCTTTCTTT; cdr3_aa: CASSARDRALNTEAFF
j_call: TRBJ2-1; clone_size: few; d_call: TRBD2; v_call: TRBV6-5; cdr3_nt: TGTGCCAGCAGCGCCGGGACTAGAGGGTCTACTGAGCAGTTCTTC; cdr3_aa: CASSAGTRGSTEQFF
j_call: TRBJ1-2; clone_size: few; d_call: TRBD1; v_call: TRBV27; cdr3_nt: TGTGCCAGCAGCCTTACAGGGGGTAACTATGGCTACACCTTC; cdr3_aa: CASSLTGGNYGYTF
j_call: TRBJ2-7; clone_size: few; d_call: .; v_call: TRBV6-1; cdr3_nt: TGTGCCAGCAGTTGGGGGGTCTACGAGCAGTACTTC; cdr3_aa: CASSWGVYEQYF
j_call: TRBJ2-3; clone_size: few; d_call: TRBD2; v_call: TRBV5-1; cdr3_nt: TGCGCCAGCAGCCCCCGACTAGCGGGGATCACAGATACGCAGTATTTT; cdr3_aa: CASSPRLAGITDTQYF
j_call: TRBJ1-1; clone_size: few; d_call: .; v_call: TRBV25-1; cdr3_nt: TGTGCCAGCAGTGACAGGGACACTGAAGCTTTCTTT; cdr3_aa: CASSDRDTEAFF
j_call: TRBJ2-5; clone_size: .; d_call: .; v_call: TRBV4-1; cdr3_nt: TGCGCCAGCAGCCAAGGCCCGGGACAAGGGGAGACCCAGTACTTC; cdr3_aa: CASSQGPGQGETQYF
j_call: TRBJ2-7; clone_size: .; d_call: .; v_call: TRBV19; cdr3_nt: TGTGCCAGCTCGGTAGGGCCGGGGGAGCAGTACTTC; cdr3_aa: CASSVGPGEQYF
j_call: TRBJ1-3; clone_size: .; d_call: .; v_call: TRBV6-1; cdr3_nt: TGTGCCAGCAGTGAACTTGACCGGGGCTCTGGAAACACCATATATTTT; cdr3_aa: CASSELDRGSGNTIYF
j_call: TRBJ2-2; clone_size: .; d_call: .; v_call: TRBV9; cdr3_nt: TGTGCCAGCAGCCCACCCGCGGGGGCCGGTACCGGGGAGCTGTTTTTT; cdr3_aa: CASSPPAGAGTGELFF
j_call: TRBJ2-7; clone_size: few; d_call: TRBD1; v_call: TRBV5-6; cdr3_nt: TGTGCCAGCAGCTTGGGCAGGGGGCTCGAGCAGTACTTC; cdr3_aa: CASSLGRGLEQYF
j_call: TRBJ1-6; clone_size: few; d_call: TRBD1; v_call: TRBV6-6; cdr3_nt: TGTGCCAGCATTCTAGACAGGGCGGGCTTATCACCCCTCCACTTT; cdr3_aa: CASILDRAGLSPLHF
j_call: TRBJ2-1; clone_size: .; d_call: TRBD1; v_call: TRBV7-9; cdr3_nt: TGTGCCAGCAGCGGCAAAGGGACAGTTGACTACAATGAGCAGTTCTTC; cdr3_aa: CASSGKGTVDYNEQFF